The rows below give T cell receptor beta chains drawn from one sample of a study of CD8 T cells in ankylosing spondylitis. MiXCR, applied by TCRdb to the 5' RACE reads, yields one record per CDR3 protein. Found here are 200,000 or so distinct CDR3 sequences, 10% to 15% of them singletons; the top ten hold 9.5% to 11%. Input material: blood, either unsorted or a sorted T cell fraction (not recorded which). These receptors all stem from a female donor with ankylosing spondylitis or in good health (not recorded which). CDR3s include the opening cysteine and the closing phenylalanine or tryptophan. The order of the fields is J gene, D gene, clone size, CDR3 length, V gene, CDR3 protein, CDR3 DNA. A D gene is named only where the DNA matches it firmly. Clone size is given for some rows only: seen once, a few or many times, or a class if the clone is expanded.

>TRBJ1-1|-|-|14|TRBV4-3
CASSQDTRDTEAFF
TGCGCCAGCAGCCAAGATACCCGGGACACTGAAGCTTTCTTT
>TRBJ2-1|-|few|15|TRBV7-3
CASSLKGDSYNEQFF
TGTGCCAGCAGCTTAAAAGGGGACTCCTACAATGAGCAGTTCTTC
>TRBJ2-2|-|many|14|TRBV20-1
CSARDWESAGELFF
TGCAGTGCTAGAGATTGGGAGTCCGCCGGGGAGCTGTTTTTT
>TRBJ2-5|-|-|14|TRBV20-1
CSAGGDGAGETQYF
TGCAGTGCTGGCGGGGACGGGGCCGGGGAGACCCAGTACTTC
>TRBJ2-1|TRBD2|many|16|TRBV6-4
CASSHLAGDGYNEQFF
TGTGCCAGCAGTCACCTAGCGGGAGACGGCTACAATGAGCAGTTCTTC
>TRBJ2-3|TRBD1|-|15|TRBV30
CAWSRSQGKADTQYF
TGTGCCTGGTCACGGTCACAGGGGAAGGCAGATACGCAGTATTTT
>TRBJ2-1|TRBD2|many|14|TRBV12-3/TRBV12-4
CASSPSGMYNEQFF
TGTGCCAGCAGCCCCAGCGGGATGTACAATGAGCAGTTCTTC
>TRBJ1-1|-|once|14|TRBV19
CASSSYGGNTEAFF
TGTGCCAGTAGTAGTTACGGTGGGAACACTGAAGCTTTCTTT
>TRBJ2-3|TRBD2|few|14|TRBV20-1
CSAPSGRRADTQYF
TGCAGTGCCCCTAGCGGGAGGAGAGCAGATACGCAGTATTTT
>TRBJ1-1|-|many|13|TRBV5-5
CASSWDGNTEAFF
TGTGCCAGCAGCTGGGACGGGAACACTGAAGCTTTCTTT
>TRBJ2-2|-|-|11|TRBV19
CASTKWEEPFF
TGTGCCAGTACCAAGTGGGAGGAGCCGTTTTTT
>TRBJ1-1|-|many|13|TRBV20-1
CSATRQMNTEAFF
TGCAGTGCTACCAGACAGATGAACACTGAAGCTTTCTTT
>TRBJ1-5|TRBD1|many|16|TRBV20-1
CSAQGQGAIRNQPQHF
TGCAGTGCTCAGGGACAGGGGGCGATTCGCAATCAGCCCCAGCATTTT
>TRBJ2-5|-|many|16|TRBV27
CASARGFSRYQETQYF
TGTGCCAGCGCCCGAGGGTTCAGCCGGTACCAAGAGACCCAGTACTTC
>TRBJ2-2|-|many|13|TRBV10-3
CATTDPRAGELFF
TGTGCCACCACTGACCCCAGGGCCGGGGAGCTGTTTTTT
>TRBJ2-3|-|-|18|TRBV5-5
CASSRGRASGDPTDTQYF
TGTGCCAGCAGCAGGGGGAGGGCTAGCGGAGACCCCACAGATACGCAGTATTTT
>TRBJ2-7|-|-|16|TRBV7-8
CASSPGRGHLPHEQYF
TGTGCCAGCAGCCCCGGGAGAGGTCACTTACCCCACGAGCAGTACTTC
>TRBJ2-2|-|many|11|TRBV6-2/TRBV6-3
CASTNTGELFF
TGTGCCAGCACGAACACCGGGGAGCTGTTTTTT
>TRBJ2-5|-|few|16|TRBV28
CASSFPTQGSQETQYF
TGTGCCAGCAGTTTCCCCACACAGGGATCCCAAGAGACCCAGTACTTC
>TRBJ2-3|-|few|17|TRBV7-2
CASSVRQGGLATDTQYF
TGTGCCAGCAGCGTTCGACAGGGCGGACTAGCCACAGATACGCAGTATTTT
>TRBJ2-1|-|-|16|TRBV30
CAGRGRASPNYNEQFF
TGTGCTGGAAGGGGGAGGGCCAGCCCTAACTACAATGAGCAGTTCTTC
>TRBJ2-7|TRBD1|many|13|TRBV20-1
CSAVGTAKGEQYF
TGCAGTGCTGTCGGGACAGCGAAGGGCGAGCAGTACTTC
>TRBJ2-3|-|-|15|TRBV13
CASSSRASLTDTQYF
TGTGCCAGCAGCTCACGGGCTAGTTTGACAGATACGCAGTATTTT
>TRBJ2-3|TRBD2|-|17|TRBV7-2
CASSLVPGLAYRDTQYF
TGTGCCAGCAGCTTAGTACCGGGACTAGCTTATCGAGATACGCAGTATTTT
>TRBJ2-1|-|many|12|TRBV12-3/TRBV12-4
CASSFRERTQFF
TGTGCCAGCAGTTTTCGGGAACGCACGCAGTTCTTC
>TRBJ2-3|-|-|15|TRBV6-2/TRBV6-3
CASRDSRRVGDTQYF
TGTGCCAGCAGAGATAGCCGACGCGTAGGAGATACGCAGTATTTT
>TRBJ1-2|-|many|15|TRBV5-6
CASSRGENPSYGYTF
TGTGCCAGCAGCCGGGGGGAGAACCCTAGCTATGGCTACACCTTC
>TRBJ2-7|-|many|13|TRBV5-1
CASTAGDVHEQYF
TGCGCCAGCACCGCTGGAGACGTCCACGAGCAGTACTTC
>TRBJ2-5|TRBD1|few|14|TRBV12-3/TRBV12-4
CASSPGTGGLVQYF
TGTGCCAGCAGTCCAGGGACAGGAGGGTTGGTCCAGTACTTC
>TRBJ1-5|-|many|18|TRBV21-1
CASSKEPGGLGRNQPQHF
TGTGCCAGCAGCAAAGAACCGGGGGGACTAGGGCGCAATCAGCCCCAGCATTTT
>TRBJ1-2|-|many|13|TRBV11-2
CASSLAANYGYTF
TGTGCCAGCAGCCTAGCCGCTAACTATGGCTACACCTTC
>TRBJ2-1|-|-|14|TRBV27
CASNGLGAYNEQFF
TGTGCCAGCAATGGACTGGGGGCCTACAATGAGCAGTTCTTC
>TRBJ1-6|TRBD1|many|13|TRBV20-1
CSASATGASPLHF
TGCAGTGCTAGTGCCACAGGGGCTTCACCCCTCCACTTT
>TRBJ2-3|-|many|16|TRBV11-2
CASSLEGPLTSDTQYF
TGTGCCAGCAGCTTAGAGGGACCCTTGACTTCAGATACGCAGTATTTT
>TRBJ1-5|-|many|11|TRBV30
CAWTGFQPQHF
TGTGCCTGGACAGGGTTTCAGCCCCAGCATTTT
>TRBJ1-2|-|many|14|TRBV6-5
CASSYSSHNYGYTF
TGTGCCAGCAGTTACTCATCCCATAACTATGGCTACACCTTC
>TRBJ2-7|-|-|14|TRBV19
CASSIAFPADEQYF
TGTGCCAGTAGTATAGCCTTCCCCGCTGACGAGCAGTACTTC
>TRBJ2-3|-|many|14|TRBV10-2
CASSAAGPGDTQYF
TGCGCCAGCAGTGCAGCGGGCCCCGGAGATACGCAGTATTTT
>TRBJ2-7|-|few|11|TRBV7-2
CASSKREEQYF
TGTGCCAGCAGTAAAAGGGAGGAGCAGTACTTC
>TRBJ2-7|TRBD2|many|16|TRBV7-2
CASSPSGTSARYEQYF
TGTGCCAGCAGCCCAAGTGGGACTAGCGCGAGGTACGAGCAGTACTTC
>TRBJ2-1|TRBD2|many|16|TRBV27
CASSPLAGGPNNEQFF
TGTGCCAGCAGCCCCCTAGCGGGAGGGCCGAACAATGAGCAGTTCTTC
>TRBJ2-7|TRBD1|-|12|TRBV28
CASSSGQHEQCF
TGTGCCAGCAGTTCGGGACAGCACGAGCAGTGCTTC
>TRBJ1-1|TRBD1|many|14|TRBV20-1
CSARMGQGYTEAFF
TGCAGTGCTAGAATGGGACAGGGGTACACTGAAGCTTTCTTT
>TRBJ1-2|-|many|15|TRBV7-2
CASSFNSILGGGYTF
TGTGCCAGCAGCTTCAACAGCATACTAGGTGGTGGCTACACCTTC
>TRBJ2-2|TRBD2|many|14|TRBV9
CASSASGNTGELFF
TGTGCCAGCAGCGCTAGCGGGAACACCGGGGAGCTGTTTTTT
>TRBJ2-2|-|many|15|TRBV12-3/TRBV12-4
CASSFRLGYTGELFF
TGTGCCAGCAGTTTCAGGCTGGGGTACACCGGGGAGCTGTTTTTT
>TRBJ2-7|TRBD1|many|15|TRBV29-1
CSVETGTGRTYEQYF
TGCAGCGTCGAAACCGGGACAGGTAGGACCTACGAGCAGTACTTC
>TRBJ2-7|-|many|13|TRBV4-3
CASSRGSSYEQYF
TGCGCCAGCAGTCGAGGTTCCTCCTACGAGCAGTACTTC
>TRBJ2-3|-|once|14|TRBV29-1
CSVHTSERGDTQYF
TGCAGCGTGCATACTAGTGAACGAGGAGATACGCAGTATTTT
>TRBJ2-7|TRBD1|few|16|TRBV6-5
CASSYSAGGSSYEQYF
TGTGCCAGCAGTTACTCCGCAGGGGGAAGCTCCTACGAGCAGTACTTC
>TRBJ2-7|-|few|14|TRBV5-1
CASSEQGFSYEQYF
TGCGCCAGCAGCGAACAGGGTTTCTCCTACGAGCAGTACTTC
>TRBJ2-1|TRBD2|-|15|TRBV29-1
CSAPRSGGYYNEQFF
TGCAGCGCCCCTCGTTCGGGAGGCTACTACAATGAGCAGTTCTTC